Listed below are T cell receptor beta chains from one sample, sequenced in a study of T-cell reconstitution after alpha-beta-depleted transplantation in children. TCRdb reprocessed the PCR reads with MiXCR, giving one entry per CDR3 protein. The repertoire includes hundreds of thousands of distinct CDR3 sequences, about a sixth of them detected once, and about 39% sits in the top ten. This specimen was PBMCs, mostly from graft donor cells, taken 360 days after TCRalphabeta/CD19-depleted stem cell transplant. These receptors all come from a male patient aged 2 to 9 who had a stem cell transplant for acute lymphoblastic leukemia, so the T cells may come from the graft donor. The CDR3 runs from the conserved cysteine through the conserved F or W. D genes are given only for firm matches. Clone size appears in some rows only: once, few, many, or a class for an expanded clone.

v_gene	d_gene	j_gene	abundance	CDR3aa	CDR3nt
TRBV29-1	.	TRBJ2-1	many	CSGVPWRSSYNEQFF	TGCAGCGGTGTCCCCTGGAGGAGCTCCTACAATGAGCAGTTCTTC
TRBV10-3	.	TRBJ2-3	.	CASDDQNTQYF	TGTGCCAGCGATGATCAGAATACGCAGTATTTT
TRBV19	.	TRBJ2-3	once	CASSIIAASTDTQYF	TGTGCCAGTAGTATAATAGCGGCTAGCACAGATACGCAGTATTTT
TRBV10-3	TRBD2	TRBJ2-2	.	CAISLAGGSAGELFF	TGTGCCATCAGCCTAGCGGGGGGATCCGCCGGGGAGCTGTTTTTT
TRBV30	.	TRBJ2-2	.	CAWGLPPTGELFF	TGTGCCTGGGGACTCCCTCCCACCGGGGAGCTGTTTTTT
TRBV29-1	TRBD2	TRBJ2-2	many	CSVDAGGGTGELFF	TGCAGCGTTGATGCCGGGGGAGGGACCGGGGAGCTGTTTTTT
TRBV4-3	.	TRBJ1-1	few	CASSQALSNTEAFF	TGCGCCAGCAGCCAAGCGCTAAGCAACACTGAAGCTTTCTTT
TRBV27	.	TRBJ1-4	.	CASSPRETNEKLFF	TGTGCCAGCAGCCCCAGAGAAACTAATGAAAAACTGTTTTTT
TRBV30	TRBD2	TRBJ2-7	.	CAWRGTERGEQYF	TGTGCCTGGAGAGGGACCGAGCGGGGCGAGCAGTACTTC
TRBV20-1	TRBD1	TRBJ1-2	.	CSLQGAIYGYTF	TGCAGTCTTCAGGGGGCGATTTATGGCTACACCTTC
TRBV5-1	.	TRBJ2-2	few	CASSLPRGRGTGELFF	TGCGCCAGCAGCTTGCCGCGGGGGCGAGGCACCGGGGAGCTGTTTTTT
TRBV5-1	TRBD1	TRBJ2-6	few	CASSFLRGIRDSGANVLTF	TGCGCCAGCAGCTTTCTCAGGGGGATAAGGGACTCTGGGGCCAACGTCCTGACTTTC
TRBV5-6	.	TRBJ1-5	many	CASSFGGANQPQHF	TGTGCCAGCAGCTTCGGAGGGGCCAATCAGCCCCAGCATTTT
TRBV5-5	TRBD1	TRBJ2-1	few	CASSQTGGEQFF	TGTGCCAGCAGCCAGACAGGGGGTGAGCAGTTCTTC
TRBV9	.	TRBJ2-5	many	CASSVGPRGLQETQYF	TGTGCCAGCAGCGTAGGTCCGCGGGGCCTCCAAGAGACCCAGTACTTC
TRBV20-1	.	TRBJ2-3	many	CSARGGAGLDTQYF	TGCAGTGCTAGAGGGGGGGCCGGGTTGGATACGCAGTATTTT
TRBV3-1	.	TRBJ2-1	.	CASSHQGPNEQFF	TGTGCCAGCAGCCATCAGGGTCCCAATGAGCAGTTCTTC
TRBV18	.	TRBJ2-1	.	CASSPDGNAYNEQFF	TGTGCCAGCTCACCAGACGGGAACGCCTACAATGAGCAGTTCTTC
TRBV7-2	.	TRBJ2-5	many	CASSLGVVQETQYF	TGTGCCAGCAGCTTAGGGGTTGTTCAAGAGACCCAGTACTTC
TRBV7-9	TRBD1	TRBJ1-1	.	CASSRTGGVGTEAFF	TGTGCCAGCAGCCGAACAGGGGGCGTGGGCACTGAAGCTTTCTTT
TRBV3-1	.	TRBJ1-1	few	CASSQDRQGAEAFF	TGTGCCAGCAGCCAAGATCGTCAAGGTGCTGAAGCTTTCTTT
TRBV7-2	.	TRBJ1-6	few	CASSLRYNSPLHF	TGTGCCAGCAGCCTACGATATAATTCACCCCTCCACTTT
TRBV7-2	.	TRBJ2-2	.	CASSPILSGGRELFF	TGTGCCAGCAGCCCCATTCTGTCTGGGGGCCGGGAGCTGTTTTTT
TRBV5-5	.	TRBJ2-7	.	CASSKGEGVSYEQYF	TGTGCCAGCAGCAAGGGGGAAGGGGTCTCCTACGAGCAGTACTTC
TRBV7-2	TRBD2	TRBJ2-3	.	CASSLVGGFTDTQYF	TGTGCCAGCAGCTTAGTGGGAGGGTTCACAGATACGCAGTATTTT
TRBV24-1	TRBD2	TRBJ2-5	many	CATARRSGGTQYF	TGTGCCACCGCAAGGAGGAGCGGGGGGACCCAGTACTTC
TRBV27	.	TRBJ1-1	few	CASSLYAGRENTEAFF	TGTGCCAGCAGTTTATACGCAGGGAGAGAGAACACTGAAGCTTTCTTT
TRBV30	.	TRBJ2-1	.	CAWSVRKGSSGSYNEQFF	TGTGCCTGGAGTGTACGCAAGGGCTCCAGTGGCTCCTACAATGAGCAGTTCTTC
TRBV7-8	.	TRBJ1-1	.	CASSLTPGTEAFF	TGTGCCAGCAGCCTGACCCCGGGCACTGAAGCTTTCTTT
TRBV10-3	TRBD1	TRBJ2-7	.	CAISVTGTGGGRLEQYF	TGTGCCATCAGTGTTACCGGGACAGGGGGCGGTCGGCTCGAGCAGTACTTC
TRBV27	TRBD1	TRBJ2-7	.	CASSSGQGLSEQYF	TGTGCCAGCAGTTCGGGACAGGGGCTCAGCGAGCAGTACTTC
TRBV6-1	TRBD2	TRBJ2-5	few	CASGRLLLAGQKETQYF	TGTGCCAGCGGCAGACTTTTACTAGCGGGGCAGAAAGAGACCCAGTACTTC
TRBV3-1	.	TRBJ2-3	few	CASSLMVGGFGSLGDTQYF	TGTGCCAGCAGCCTTATGGTCGGTGGGTTCGGGAGCTTAGGGGATACGCAGTATTTT
TRBV4-1	.	TRBJ2-1	.	CASSLQSDEQFF	TGCGCCAGCAGCCTGCAAAGCGATGAGCAGTTCTTC
TRBV6-2/TRBV6-3	.	TRBJ2-7	few	CASSGGTYSYEQYF	TGTGCCAGCAGCGGCGGGACATACTCCTACGAGCAGTACTTC
TRBV10-3	.	TRBJ2-3	many	CAISEAYFQGSGTDTQYF	TGTGCCATCAGTGAGGCATACTTTCAGGGGTCTGGCACAGATACGCAGTATTTT
TRBV12-3/TRBV12-4	TRBD1	TRBJ2-1	.	CASSFRGLDDEQFF	TGTGCCAGCAGTTTTAGGGGGCTAGACGATGAGCAGTTCTTC
TRBV12-3/TRBV12-4	.	TRBJ2-7	.	CASSLNRAPGEQYF	TGTGCCAGCAGTTTAAACAGGGCCCCGGGGGAGCAGTACTTC
TRBV28	.	TRBJ2-2	.	CASSSPQLGGELFF	TGTGCCAGCAGTTCCCCCCAGCTGGGGGGGGAGCTGTTTTTT
TRBV3-1	TRBD2	TRBJ2-5	.	CASSRSGTQETQYF	TGTGCCAGCAGCCGGAGCGGGACCCAAGAGACCCAGTACTTC
TRBV12-3/TRBV12-4	TRBD1	TRBJ1-5	.	CASSPRTGGGQPQHF	TGTGCCAGCAGCCCTAGGACAGGGGGCGGTCAGCCCCAGCATTTT
TRBV5-6	.	TRBJ2-7	.	CASSPTRMGEQYF	TGTGCCAGCAGCCCGACTCGTATGGGGGAGCAGTACTTC
TRBV5-1	.	TRBJ2-7	.	CASSLEITGRSHEQYF	TGCGCCAGCAGCTTGGAGATCACAGGTCGGAGCCACGAGCAGTACTTC
TRBV6-1	.	TRBJ2-4	.	CASRPLVRDIQYF	TGTGCCAGCAGACCACTAGTTCGGGACATTCAGTACTTC
TRBV29-1	.	TRBJ2-5	.	CSAEQTGQETQYF	TGCAGCGCTGAACAGACAGGACAAGAGACCCAGTACTTC
TRBV5-6	.	TRBJ2-5	many	CASSLGRETQYF	TGTGCCAGCAGCTTGGGCAGGGAGACCCAGTACTTC
TRBV5-1	.	TRBJ1-1	many	CASSLGSMNTEAFF	TGCGCCAGCAGCTTGGGCAGTATGAACACTGAAGCTTTCTTT
TRBV5-6	.	TRBJ2-2	few	CASSPGNAGGAGELFF	TGTGCCAGCAGCCCCGGGAATGCAGGGGGGGCCGGGGAGCTGTTTTTT
TRBV11-2	.	TRBJ1-3	.	CASSWAAEFSSGNTIYF	TGTGCCAGCAGCTGGGCCGCGGAGTTTAGCTCTGGAAACACCATATATTTT
TRBV29-1	.	TRBJ1-1	.	CSVEGQEDTEAFF	TGCAGCGTTGAAGGACAGGAGGACACTGAAGCTTTCTTT
TRBV28	.	TRBJ2-7	few	CASSLRDLGEQYF	TGTGCCAGCAGTTTGAGGGACCTAGGCGAGCAGTACTTC
TRBV9	.	TRBJ1-2	few	CASSVGQGRGYGYTF	TGTGCCAGCAGCGTAGGTCAGGGGAGGGGCTATGGCTACACCTTC